This section outlines one TCR beta chain sequence together with its context. Its antigen is unknown. The data were obtained in a study of T-cell reconstitution after alpha-beta-depleted transplantation in children. Germline V gives CDR1 SGHRS, CDR2 YFSETQ. This CDR3 region has 15 residues. The trim removed 0 bases at V and 6 bases at J, leaving 7 bases unmatched. Library preparation (for TCRbeta) was performed with unique molecular identifiers. TCRdb passed the PCR reads through MiXCR, listing each CDR3 protein once. The sample holds about 210,000 distinct CDR3 sequences, approximately 15% seen once. Study-wide results and caveats: Recipient T cells and thymic progenitors that survived gave rise to the high TCRbeta diversity observed at day 60 in some patients. Several hundred expanded graft clones reportedly were the source of alpha-beta T cells about two months after transplant. The main origin of T-cell counts and diversity one year after transplant was newly produced T cells.

The TCR comes from a male patient under 10 years old who had a stem cell transplant for acute lymphoblastic leukemia, so the T cells may come from the graft donor. The J gene is TRBJ2-3, the V gene TRBV5-1, with 7 bases that match TRBD1. The sample consisted of PBMCs, mostly from graft donor cells, taken 360 days after TCRalphabeta/CD19-depleted stem cell transplant. The CDR3 DNA reads as TGCGCCAGCAGCTTGGGCGACAGGGATTCGGATACGCAGTATTTT. Protein sequence: CASSLGDRDSDTQYF.